This TCR beta chain is from a study of technical replicates of blood from a handful of donors. Sequencing used immunoSEQ multiplex PCR; TCRdb keeps in-frame clones, though not all of them. This sample yields some 70,000 clones, of which approximately 90% are seen a single time; 4.6% belongs to the top ten. The CDR3 consists of 14 residues. V lost 6 bases to trimming and J lost 4 bases, with 16 bases between them. Germline V lookup: CDR1 SGHKS, CDR2 YYEKEE (reference sequence). This sequence originates from a human donor in good health. Some clones in this sample may be carry-over from other donors' samples. The sample consisted of PBMCs. The chain recombines TRBV5-5 with TRBJ1-1; maybe TRBD1 (6 bases). For the CDR3, the DNA is TGTGCCAGCATGAAGGAACAGGGTTCCACTGAAGCTTTCTTT. As protein: CASMKEQGSTEAFF.